This record concerns one T cell receptor (beta chain) sequence. The antigen is undetermined. This specimen comes from a study of cytomegalovirus exposure and HLA in healthy donors. Study observations and caveats: Reportedly, a later analysis found an Asian-associated ancestry cluster had fewer N-insertions than the roughly 700-donor mean. There were several of the most significant clusters that appeared linked to common viral pathogens in a later analysis. Only CMV serostatus was available as immune exposure information.

PCR involved 60 Vbeta and 13 Jbeta primers. Sequencing was performed with immunoSEQ multiplex PCR; in TCRdb, only in-frame clones are kept and a portion is missing. The sample holds around 200,000 clones, 80% to 85% seen once. The CDR3 has 15 amino acids. Unmatched junction bases numbered 5, after V lost 3 bases and J lost 4 bases. CDR1 is LNHDA and CDR2 is SQIVND in the germline V gene (reference sequence). This TCR was sampled from a young woman in good health and CMV-seronegative. The specimen was PBMCs. V is TRBV19 and J is TRBJ2-2; TRBD1 aligns across 7 bases. As DNA, the CDR3 is TGTGCCAGTAGTATCGGCAGGGGGAGCACCGGGGAGCTGTTTTTT. Its translation: CASSIGRGSTGELFF.